The present entry profiles one T cell receptor beta chain with its context. The antigen is not known. J lost 1 base, V lost 5 bases, and 5 bases had no gene match. From germline, CDR1 is SNHLY and CDR2 FYNNEI. The CDR3 totals 15 residues. Profiling relied on immunoSEQ multiplex PCR, and the TCRdb table lists in-frame clones only, not all of them. This table has more than 45,000 clones, roughly 84% appearing once. The entry originates in a study of lymphopenia after photon versus proton radiotherapy. Study conclusions and caveats: Proton therapy kept repertoires fairly stable, unlike photons, which gained effector/memory cells. Post-nadir TCR diversity decline inversely tracked overall survival among those who died. Post-nadir diversity loss with photons came from oligoclonal expansion, particularly CD8+ Temra cells. Authors raise, but do not show, better survival with proton therapy.

The receptor's source is a man aged 60 to 75 with pancreatic cancer. The material sequenced was peripheral blood, taken from a patient treated with proton-based radiotherapy. The chain has TRBV2 and TRBJ1-5; 7 positions agree with TRBD1. CDR3 in DNA: TGTGCCAGCAGTCGACAGGGTAACAGCAATCAGCCCCAGCATTTT. Protein sequence: CASSRQGNSNQPQHF.